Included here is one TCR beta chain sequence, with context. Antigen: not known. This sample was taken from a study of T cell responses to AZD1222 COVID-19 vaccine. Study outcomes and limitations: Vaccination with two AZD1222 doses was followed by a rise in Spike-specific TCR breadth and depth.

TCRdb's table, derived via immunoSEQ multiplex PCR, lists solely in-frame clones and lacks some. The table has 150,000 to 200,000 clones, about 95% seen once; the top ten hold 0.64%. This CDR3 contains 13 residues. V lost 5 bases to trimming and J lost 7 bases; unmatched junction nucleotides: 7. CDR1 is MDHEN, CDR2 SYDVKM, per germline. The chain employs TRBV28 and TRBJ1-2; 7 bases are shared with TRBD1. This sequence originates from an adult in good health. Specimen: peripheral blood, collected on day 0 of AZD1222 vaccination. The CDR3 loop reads CASSKTGESGYTF. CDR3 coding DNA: TGTGCCAGCAGTAAAACAGGGGAGAGTGGCTACACCTTC.